The 12 T cell receptor beta chains below come from one sample, sequenced in a study of OX40 agonist ivuxolimab in advanced cancers. Repertoires were generated with immunoSEQ multiplex PCR, while TCRdb's copy carries only in-frame clones and drops some. Of some 80,000 clones in the sample, approximately 84% were seen once. Source: CD4+ or CD8+ T cells sorted from blood, taken in a trial of the OX40 agonist ivuxolimab. Source of these receptors: an adult with an advanced solid tumor such as melanoma, head and neck, liver or kidney cancer.

The V and J genes are TRBV21-1 and TRBJ2-3. TRBV21-1 is assigned pseudogene status. The CDR3 totals 9 residues. The DNA of the CDR3 is TGTGCCAGCATCCCTACGCAGTATTTT. This gives the protein CASIPTQYF.

The chain carries TRBV4-3 and TRBJ2-4, with D tentatively TRBD2 (6 bases). Trimming removed 0 bases at V and 8 bases at J, with 11 bases between. The CDR3 is 14 amino acids. The V gene's germline CDR1 is LGHNA and CDR2 YSLEER. The CDR3: CASSQDGRRDIQYF. The CDR3 region has the DNA TGCGCCAGCAGCCAAGATGGCAGGAGGGACATTCAGTACTTC.

The V call is TRBV2, the J call TRBJ1-4, with D possibly TRBD1 on 6 matching bases. The CDR3 runs to 15 residues. CDR1 and CDR2 from the germline V gene are SNHLY and FYNNEI. Trimming removed 4 bases at V and 3 bases at J, with 12 bases between. The CDR3 loop is CASSVSGAANEKLFF. The CDR3 nucleotides read TGTGCCAGCAGTGTGTCGGGGGCAGCTAATGAAAAACTGTTTTTT.

A remark on this clone: Other DNA sequences from this sample encode an identical CDR3 as well. This sequence joins TRBV2 and TRBJ1-3; perhaps TRBD1 as D (6 bases). This CDR3 spans 14 amino acids. CDR1 SNHLY and CDR2 FYNNEI come from the germline V gene. V lost 7 bases, J lost 0 bases, and 10 bases lay in between. The CDR3 nucleotides are TGTGCCAGCAAAATGACAGGCTCTGGAAACACCATATATTTT. Translation gives CASKMTGSGNTIYF.

V gene TRBV4-3 combines with J gene TRBJ1-2; D perhaps matches TRBD1 (5 bases). Trimming shortened V by 0 bases and J by 8 bases, and 19 bases separated the two germline ends. CDR3 length equals 16 residues. Germline values: CDR1 LGHNA, CDR2 YSLEER. Here the CDR3 reads CASSQDWGSLGFGYTF. In DNA form, the CDR3 reads TGCGCCAGCAGCCAAGATTGGGGCTCCCTAGGCTTCGGCTACACCTTC.

The chain has TRBV30 and TRBJ1-1; the D is unclear. This CDR3 has 14 residues. V gave up 0 bases and J gave up 6 bases, with 14 bases separating them. Germline V gene lookup returns CDR1 GTSNPN and CDR2 SVGIG (reference sequence). This CDR3 is CAWSVRGGLPEAFF. CDR3 DNA sequence: TGTGCCTGGAGTGTACGGGGAGGGCTCCCTGAAGCTTTCTTT.

The genes are TRBV30 and TRBJ2-2; the match to TRBD1 covers 7 bases. The germline V gene has CDR1 GTSNPN and CDR2 SVGIG (reference sequence). Germline trimming cut 0 bases from V and 4 bases from J; bases unmatched to any gene: 5. The CDR3 consists of 15 residues. CDR3 bases: TGTGCCTGGAGTGTACGGACAGGAGGCACCGGGGAGCTGTTTTTT. Its protein product is CAWSVRTGGTGELFF.

J is TRBJ1-3 and V is TRBV7-6, with a tentative D call TRBD1 (5 bases). CDR1 is SGHVS, CDR2 FNYEAQ, per germline. Trimming took off 5 bases at V and 0 bases at J, with 14 bases between the two ends. The CDR3 totals 16 residues. The CDR3 DNA is TGTGCCAGCAGCCAAGGGCCAGGGTTCTCTGGAAACACCATATATTTT. It yields the protein CASSQGPGFSGNTIYF.

This clone was recorded only once. The chain carries TRBV19 and TRBJ2-3, with D perhaps TRBD2 (5 bases). V was shortened by 7 bases and J by 2 bases, with 16 bases between the two germline ends. The germline V gene encodes CDR1 LNHDA and CDR2 SQIVND (reference sequence). The CDR3 totals 15 residues. The CDR3 loop is CASKPGLRYTDTQYF. In nucleotides, the CDR3 is TGTGCCAGTAAGCCCGGACTGAGGTACACAGATACGCAGTATTTT.

This clone appeared a single time. This rearrangement joins TRBV5-1 to TRBJ2-2; D might be TRBD2 (6 bases). Germline loops: CDR1 SGHRS, CDR2 YFSETQ. CDR3 length: 17 residues. The V end lost 1 base, the J end lost 1 base, and 14 bases lay between the germline ends. The CDR3 nucleotides are TGCGCCAGCAGCTTGAAACGTGACGGGGGGAACACCGGGGAGCTGTTTTTT. Translated, it gives CASSLKRDGGNTGELFF.

CDR3 residues: CASTWEGSFSREKLFF. The CDR3 nucleotides read TGTGCCAGCACCTGGGAGGGGTCCTTCTCCCGTGAAAAACTGTTTTTT. The chain carries TRBV27 and TRBJ1-4; a possible D gene is TRBD1 (5 bases). Trimming pared 7 bases from V and 7 bases from J, leaving 22 bases between. CDR1 is MNHEY, CDR2 SMNVEV, per germline (reference sequence). This CDR3 spans 16 amino acids.

The chain joins TRBV19 to TRBJ2-7; D may be TRBD1 (6 bases). The CDR3 extends over 14 amino acids. V shed 2 bases and J shed 2 bases, with 10 bases lying between them. The germline CDR1 and CDR2 sequences are LNHDA and SQIVND (reference sequence). CDR3 loop: CASSIMAGAYEQYF. The CDR3 nucleotides read TGTGCCAGTAGTATAATGGCAGGGGCCTACGAGCAGTACTTC.